This record concerns one T cell receptor beta chain sequence. The target antigen is unknown. The sample belongs to a study of PD-L1 blockade in urothelial cancer. The study's findings and limits: Durable-benefit patients showed greater tumor-associated blood clone expansion at 3 weeks.

Synthetic templates analogous to TCR were spiked into all PCRs individually. Assay: immunoSEQ multiplex PCR; the TCRdb copy retains only in-frame clones and omits some. Among tens of thousands of clones listed, about 86% were seen once. The time point is: pretreatment peripheral blood. Trimming stripped 3 bases from V and 1 base from J, with 16 bases between. The CDR3 runs to 16 residues. Germline-derived CDR1 and CDR2 are SGDLS and YYNGEE. The chain joins TRBV9 to TRBJ1-2; D gene uncertain. The clonotype originates from a man aged 55 to 70 with urothelial cancer. The sequenced sample was PBMCs, obtained around atezolizumab (anti-PD-L1) treatment. The CDR3 coding sequence is TGTGCCAGCAGCGGTACTCGTGTGGGCAGTAACTATGGCTACACCTTC. Translation gives CASSGTRVGSNYGYTF. Based on the CDR3 plus reference TRBV9 and TRBJ1-2, the full variable domain is DSGVTQTPKHLITATGQRVTLRCSPRSGDLSVYWYQQSLDQGLQFLIQYYNGEERAKGNILERFSAQQFPDLHSELNLSSLELGDSALYFCASSGTRVGSNYGYTFGSGTRLTVV.